The present T cell receptor (beta chain) was sequenced within a study of radiation and T cells in renal cell carcinoma. Findings and limits, study-wide: In blood, top tumor clones expanded by 2 weeks, shrinking by 4.

Profiled with immunoSEQ multiplex PCR; TCRdb holds only in-frame clones, not every one. The data hold approximately 170,000 clones, with 88% observed a single time. Time point noted: blood 4 weeks post-SBRT, at nephrectomy. Treatment: 15 Gy SBRT to primary tumor, nephrectomy 4 weeks later. Nephrectomy followed 15 Gy stereotactic body radiation by 4 weeks. Germline V gene lookup returns CDR1 MNHNS and CDR2 SASEGT. Trimming cost V 1 base and J 4 bases, with 13 bases left between them. The CDR3 totals 15 residues. Turning to this clone: As yet, its antigen is unknown.

The receptor's source is a woman aged 45-60 years with renal cell carcinoma. The material sequenced was blood, taken from a patient whose treatment included radiotherapy and nephrectomy. J is TRBJ1-2 and V is TRBV6-1; D uncertain. CDR3 in amino acids: CASSEDLGAPYGYTF. The CDR3 nucleotides read TGTGCCAGCAGTGAAGACTTAGGAGCACCCTATGGCTACACCTTC.